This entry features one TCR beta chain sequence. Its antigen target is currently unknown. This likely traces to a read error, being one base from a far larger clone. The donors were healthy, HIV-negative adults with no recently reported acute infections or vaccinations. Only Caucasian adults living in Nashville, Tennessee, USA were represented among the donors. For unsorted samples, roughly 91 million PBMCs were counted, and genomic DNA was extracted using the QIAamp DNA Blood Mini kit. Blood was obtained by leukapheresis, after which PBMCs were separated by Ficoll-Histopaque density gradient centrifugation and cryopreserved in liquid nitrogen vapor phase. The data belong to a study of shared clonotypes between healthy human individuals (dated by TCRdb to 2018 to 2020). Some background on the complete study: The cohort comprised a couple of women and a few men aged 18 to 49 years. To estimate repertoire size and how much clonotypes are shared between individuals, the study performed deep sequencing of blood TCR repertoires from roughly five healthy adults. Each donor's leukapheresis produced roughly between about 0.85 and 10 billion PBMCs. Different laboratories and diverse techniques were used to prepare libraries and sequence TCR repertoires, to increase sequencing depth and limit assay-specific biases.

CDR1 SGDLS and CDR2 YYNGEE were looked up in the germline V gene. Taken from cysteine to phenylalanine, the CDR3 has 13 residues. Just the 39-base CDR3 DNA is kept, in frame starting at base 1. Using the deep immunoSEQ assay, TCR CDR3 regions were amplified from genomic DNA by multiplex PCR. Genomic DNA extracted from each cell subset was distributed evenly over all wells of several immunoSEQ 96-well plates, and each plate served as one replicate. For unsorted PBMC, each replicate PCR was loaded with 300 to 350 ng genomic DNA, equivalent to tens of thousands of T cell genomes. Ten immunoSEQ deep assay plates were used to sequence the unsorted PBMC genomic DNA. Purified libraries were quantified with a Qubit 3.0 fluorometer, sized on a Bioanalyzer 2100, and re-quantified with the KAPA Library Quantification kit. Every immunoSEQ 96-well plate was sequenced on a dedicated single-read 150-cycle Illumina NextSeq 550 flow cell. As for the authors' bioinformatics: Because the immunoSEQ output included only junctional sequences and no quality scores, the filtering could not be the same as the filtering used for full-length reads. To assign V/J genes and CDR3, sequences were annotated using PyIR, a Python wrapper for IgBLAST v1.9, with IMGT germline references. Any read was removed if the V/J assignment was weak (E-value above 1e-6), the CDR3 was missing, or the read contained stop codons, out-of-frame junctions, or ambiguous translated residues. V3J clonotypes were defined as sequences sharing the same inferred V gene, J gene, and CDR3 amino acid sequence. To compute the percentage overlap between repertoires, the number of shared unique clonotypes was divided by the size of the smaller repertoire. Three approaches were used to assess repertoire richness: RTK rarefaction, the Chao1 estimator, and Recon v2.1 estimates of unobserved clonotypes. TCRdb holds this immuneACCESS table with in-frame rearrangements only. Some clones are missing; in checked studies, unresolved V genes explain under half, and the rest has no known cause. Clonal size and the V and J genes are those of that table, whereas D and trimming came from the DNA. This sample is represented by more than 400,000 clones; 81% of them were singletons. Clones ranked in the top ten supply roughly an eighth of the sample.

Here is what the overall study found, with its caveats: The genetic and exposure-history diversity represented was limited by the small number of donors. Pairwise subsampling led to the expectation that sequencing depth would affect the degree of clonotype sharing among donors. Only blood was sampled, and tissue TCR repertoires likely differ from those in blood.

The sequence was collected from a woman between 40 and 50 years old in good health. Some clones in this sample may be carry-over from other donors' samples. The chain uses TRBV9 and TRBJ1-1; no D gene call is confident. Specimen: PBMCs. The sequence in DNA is TGTGCCAGCAGCGTCATTCCGAGGACTGAATCTTTCTTT. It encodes CASSVIPRTESFF. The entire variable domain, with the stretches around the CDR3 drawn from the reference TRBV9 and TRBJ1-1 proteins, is DSGVTQTPKHLITATGQRVTLRCSPRSGDLSVYWYQQSLDQGLQFLIQYYNGEERAKGNILERFSAQQFPDLHSELNLSSLELGDSALYFCASSVIPRTESFFGQGTRLTVV.